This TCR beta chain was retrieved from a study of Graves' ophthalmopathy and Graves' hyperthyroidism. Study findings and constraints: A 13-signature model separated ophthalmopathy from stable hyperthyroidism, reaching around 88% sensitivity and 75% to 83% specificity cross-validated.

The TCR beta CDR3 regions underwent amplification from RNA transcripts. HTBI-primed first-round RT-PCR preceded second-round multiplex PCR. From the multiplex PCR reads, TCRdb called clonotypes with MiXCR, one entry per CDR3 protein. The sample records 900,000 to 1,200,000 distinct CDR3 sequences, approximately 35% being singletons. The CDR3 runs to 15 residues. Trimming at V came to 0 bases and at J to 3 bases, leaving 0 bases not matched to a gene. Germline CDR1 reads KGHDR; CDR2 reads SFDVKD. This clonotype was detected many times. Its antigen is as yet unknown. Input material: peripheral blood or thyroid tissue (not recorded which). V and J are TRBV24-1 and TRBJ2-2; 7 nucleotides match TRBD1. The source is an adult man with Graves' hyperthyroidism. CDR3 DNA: TGTGCCACCAGTGATTTGGACAGGGACACCGGGGAGCTGTTTTTT. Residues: CATSDLDRDTGELFF.